This T cell receptor beta chain was documented in a study of shared clonotypes between healthy human individuals. Losses at the gene ends were 8 bases for V and 8 bases for J; bases not matched to a gene: 10. Germline V CDR1 and CDR2: MDHEN, SYDVKM. The CDR3 is 14 residues long. Only in-frame clones appear in the TCRdb table, and some are missing; sequencing was by immunoSEQ multiplex PCR. The sample consists of around 1.4 million clones, approximately 98.5% of them appearing once. The chain combines TRBV28 with TRBJ1-4; TRBD1 aligns across 8 bases. Sequencing was done on a sample of naive CD4+ T cells sorted from blood. The subset: CD45RA+ positively selected. This sequence originates from a man aged 25-45 years in good health. Here the CDR3 DNA reads TGTGCCAGCTCCCTGGACAGGGTAATCGAAAAACTGTTTTTT. Protein: CASSLDRVIEKLFF.